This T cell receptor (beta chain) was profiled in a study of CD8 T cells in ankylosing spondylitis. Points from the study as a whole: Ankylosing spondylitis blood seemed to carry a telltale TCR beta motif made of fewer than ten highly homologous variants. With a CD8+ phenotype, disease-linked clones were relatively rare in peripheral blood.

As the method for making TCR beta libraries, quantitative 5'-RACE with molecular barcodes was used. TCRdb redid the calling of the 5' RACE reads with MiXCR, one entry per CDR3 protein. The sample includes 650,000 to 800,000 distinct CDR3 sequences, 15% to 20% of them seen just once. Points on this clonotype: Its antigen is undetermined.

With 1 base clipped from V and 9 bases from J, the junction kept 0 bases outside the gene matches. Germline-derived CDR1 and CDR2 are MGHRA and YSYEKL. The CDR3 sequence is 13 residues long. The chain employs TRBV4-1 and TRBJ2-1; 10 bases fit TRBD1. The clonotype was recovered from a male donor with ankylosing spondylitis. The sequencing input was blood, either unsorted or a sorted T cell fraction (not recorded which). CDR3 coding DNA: TGCGCCAGCAGCCAAGGGACAGGGGGTGAGCAGTTCTTC. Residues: CASSQGTGGEQFF.